The entry below describes one TCR beta chain. TCRdb keeps only in-frame clones here, not all; method: immunoSEQ multiplex PCR. Of some 100,000 clones in the sample, more than 60% were seen once. This specimen belongs to a study of blood T cell repertoires in COVID-19. The V end lost 0 bases, the J end lost 2 bases, and 13 bases lay between the germline ends. CDR3 length: 16 amino acids. In germline, CDR1 is SGHTA, CDR2 FQGTGA. The genes are TRBV7-3 and TRBJ1-2, with a weak D call TRBD1 (5 bases). This receptor was obtained from a man over 45 with acute or convalescent COVID-19. Sequencing used peripheral blood. Here the CDR3 reads CASSLTGGARNYGYTF. In nucleotides, the CDR3 is TGTGCCAGCAGCTTAACGGGAGGGGCTCGGAACTATGGCTACACCTTC.